These 25 T cell receptor beta chains share one sample of origin, sequenced in a study of memory CD4+ T cells and cytomegalovirus serostatus. The sort gate was single viable CD3+CD4+CD8-CD45RO+ cells for memory CD4+ T cells. Measured with immunoSEQ multiplex PCR; TCRdb has only the in-frame clones, and not every one. The sample has some 26,000 clones, 70% to 80% seen once. The source material was memory CD4+ T cells from blood. All receptors derive from an adult in good health and CMV-seronegative.

CDR3: CASSPQTSAAADTQYF. The DNA for the CDR3 is TGTGCCAGCAGCCCGCAGACTAGCGCCGCTGCAGATACGCAGTATTTT. V and J are TRBV11-3 and TRBJ2-3; 8 bases match TRBD2. The CDR3 is 16 residues long. Germline assignment: CDR1 SGHNT and CDR2 YENEEA. After removal of 5 bases from V and 4 bases from J, the junction contained 11 bases not matched to a gene.

In its sample, this clone was seen once. The V call is TRBV7-6, the J call TRBJ2-6; D assignment may be TRBD1 or TRBD2 (5 bases each). Germline CDR1 and CDR2: SGHVS and FNYEAQ. V was shortened by 2 bases and J by 1 base, with 12 bases between the two germline ends. The CDR3 extends over 17 amino acids. CDR3 protein: CASSLLGRTSGANVLTF. The CDR3 coding sequence is TGTGCCAGCAGCTTACTGGGACGTACGTCTGGGGCCAACGTCCTGACTTTC. Full variable domain (rest looked up from reference TRBV7-6 and TRBJ2-6): GAGVSQSPRYKVTKRGQDVALRCDPISGHVSLYWYRQALGQGPEFLTYFNYEAQQDKSGLPNDRFSAERPEGSISTLTIQRTEQRDSAMYRCASSLLGRTSGANVLTFGAGSRLTVL.

The chain carries TRBV2 and TRBJ2-6; unclear D gene. This CDR3 is built from 16 residues. V lost 3 bases to trimming and J lost 1 base, with 10 bases between them. Germline loops: CDR1 SNHLY, CDR2 FYNNEI. In nucleotides, the CDR3 is TGTGCCAGCAGTGATAATCCTACTTCTGGGGCCAACGTCCTGACTTTC. Translated, it gives CASSDNPTSGANVLTF.

The rearrangement links TRBV19 to TRBJ2-5; 10 bases match TRBD1. This CDR3 is built from 15 residues. Per germline, CDR1 LNHDA and CDR2 SQIVND (reference sequence). Unmatched junction bases numbered 7, after V lost 6 bases and J lost 3 bases. The chain's CDR3 is CASSGTGAVEETQYF. CDR3 nucleotides: TGTGCCAGTAGCGGGACAGGGGCGGTAGAAGAGACCCAGTACTTC. Filled out from reference TRBV19 and TRBJ2-5, the complete variable domain reads DGGITQSPKYLFRKEGQNVTLSCEQNLNHDAMYWYRQDPGQGLRLIYYSQIVNDFQKGDIAEGYSVSREKKESFPLTVTSAQKNPTAFYLCASSGTGAVEETQYFGPGTRLLVL.

The chain couples TRBV5-1 to TRBJ2-3; weak D call: TRBD1 (8 bases). This CDR3 is built from 16 residues. V was shortened by 2 bases and J by 0 bases, with 13 bases between the two germline ends. Looked up from germline, CDR1 is SGHRS and CDR2 is YFSETQ. CDR3 in DNA: TGCGCCAGCAGCTTACAGGGGGGGGTTAGCACAGATACGCAGTATTTT. Its translation: CASSLQGGVSTDTQYF.

V is TRBV6-5 and J is TRBJ1-1; possibly TRBD1 for D (5 bases). There are 11 residues in the CDR3. Trimming took 7 bases from V and 3 from J, leaving 6 bases between them. Germline CDR1 and CDR2: MNHEY and SVGAGI. The DNA of the CDR3 is TGTGCCAGCATGGGACACACTGAAGCTTTCTTT. Residues: CASMGHTEAFF.

This chain uses TRBV11-2 with TRBJ2-7, with 11 bases aligning to TRBD1. The CDR3 runs 16 residues. Germline CDR1 SGHAT, CDR2 FQNNGV. V dropped 8 bases and J dropped 6; count of bases not matched to a gene: 15. CDR3 amino acids: CASRKQPGQGGGEQYF. DNA for the CDR3: TGTGCCAGCCGAAAGCAACCGGGACAGGGGGGTGGCGAGCAGTACTTC.

CDR3 protein: CASSLVRGKTEAFF. The CDR3, as DNA: TGTGCCAGCAGCTTGGTTAGAGGGAAGACTGAAGCTTTCTTT. The chain recombines TRBV5-8 with TRBJ1-1; D not certain. V lost 0 bases and J 5 bases, leaving 11 bases between the germline ends. This CDR3 is built from 14 residues. The germline V gene has CDR1 SGHTS and CDR2 YDEGEE.

DNA for the CDR3: TGTGCCAGCAGTTCTCTCACAGGGCCGGGTCAGCCCCAGCATTTT. Translating it yields CASSSLTGPGQPQHF. The genes are TRBV28 and TRBJ1-5, with a weak D call TRBD1 (6 bases). V lost 4 bases and J 6 bases, leaving 16 bases between the germline ends. The CDR3 totals 15 residues. Germline values: CDR1 MDHEN, CDR2 SYDVKM.

In this sample, this clone turned up a few times. The chain combines TRBV5-1 with TRBJ1-6, with a tentative D call TRBD1 (6 bases). Trimming took 4 bases from V and 3 from J, leaving 11 bases between them. Germline V gene data show CDR1 as SGHRS and CDR2 as YFSETQ. This CDR3 contains 15 residues. DNA of the CDR3: TGCGCCAGCAGCCCGGGACAAAGCTATAATTCACCCCTCCACTTT. This gives the protein CASSPGQSYNSPLHF.

Only a few counts were recorded for this clone. This chain's CDR3 is CASSDGGGSPLHF. The DNA of the CDR3 is TGTGCCAGCAGTGATGGGGGAGGGTCACCCCTCCACTTT. The chain links TRBV2 to TRBJ1-6; possibly TRBD1 for D (5 bases). Trimming removed 3 bases at V and 10 bases at J, with 10 bases between. In germline, CDR1 is SNHLY, CDR2 FYNNEI. CDR3 length: 13 residues.

The chain employs TRBV6-1 and TRBJ2-2, with D possibly TRBD2 on 6 matching bases. The CDR3 contains 14 residues. Trimming shortened V by 6 bases and J by 5 bases, and 13 bases separated the two germline ends. CDR1 and CDR2 from the germline V gene are MNHNS and SASEGT. This CDR3 reads CASRWRGRTGELFF. The CDR3 coding sequence is TGTGCCAGCAGATGGCGGGGACGGACCGGGGAGCTGTTTTTT.

This clone was seen just once. The chain's CDR3 is CASSVGRAGAYNEQFF. The DNA for the CDR3 is TGTGCCAGCAGCGTAGGTAGGGCGGGGGCCTACAATGAGCAGTTCTTC. The chain recombines TRBV9 with TRBJ2-1; 7 positions agree with TRBD2. The CDR3 has 16 residues. Germline values: CDR1 SGDLS, CDR2 YYNGEE. Unmatched junction bases numbered 5, after V lost 0 bases and J lost 2 bases.

The chain has TRBV28 and TRBJ2-2; the D gene could be TRBD1 or TRBD2 (5 bases each). This CDR3 has 14 residues. Germline CDR1 MDHEN, CDR2 SYDVKM. Trimming removed 7 bases from V and 5 bases from J, with 14 bases in between. The CDR3 nucleotides are TGTGCCAGCATCTCTGGGGGTCGGACCGGGGAGCTGTTTTTT. As protein: CASISGGRTGELFF. Variable domain in full (rest from reference TRBV28 and TRBJ2-2): DVKVTQSSRYLVKRTGEKVFLECVQDMDHENMFWYRQDPGLGLRLIYFSYDVKMKEKGDIPEGYSVSREKKERFSLILESASTNQTSMYLCASISGGRTGELFFGEGSRLTVL.

V usage is TRBV6-5 and J usage is TRBJ2-7, with 8 bases matching TRBD2. With V trimmed by 6 bases and J by 6 bases, 4 bases remained unmatched. There are 12 residues in the CDR3. Germline V gene lookup returns CDR1 MNHEY and CDR2 SVGAGI. The CDR3 here is CASSNGGVEQYF. The CDR3 coding sequence is TGTGCCAGCAGCAACGGGGGGGTCGAGCAGTACTTC.

V is TRBV27 and J is TRBJ2-5, with TRBD2 matching 7 bases. Germline V CDR1 and CDR2: MNHEY, SMNVEV (reference sequence). J was trimmed by 1 base and V by 4 bases; bases with no gene match: 9. There are 16 residues in the CDR3. The CDR3 loop reads CASSSGSGWAQETQYF. CDR3 nucleotides: TGTGCCAGCAGTTCGGGTAGCGGGTGGGCCCAAGAGACCCAGTACTTC.

The chain employs TRBV29-1 and TRBJ1-1, with TRBD1 as a possible D gene (5 bases). The length of the CDR3 is 13 residues. Trimming cost V 4 bases and J 3 bases, with 12 bases left between them. CDR1 SQVTM and CDR2 ANQGSEA come from the germline V gene. The CDR3 sequence: CSVGAGTDTEAFF. The CDR3 nucleotides read TGCAGCGTTGGGGCAGGGACGGACACTGAAGCTTTCTTT.

This chain joins TRBV6-5 and TRBJ1-5, with a possible D match to TRBD1 (6 bases). In germline, CDR1 is MNHEY, CDR2 SVGAGI. The V gene lost 5 bases and the J gene lost 4 bases, with 15 bases spanning the gap. The CDR3 has 15 amino acids. The DNA for the CDR3 is TGTGCCAGCAGTCCACTGGGGGGCGCGAATCAGCCCCAGCATTTT. Translated, it gives CASSPLGGANQPQHF.

A single count supports this clone. The gene calls are TRBV9 and TRBJ2-6; maybe TRBD1 (5 bases). The CDR3 extends over 17 amino acids. V was clipped by 0 bases and J by 2 bases, with 12 bases between them. Germline lookup yields CDR1 SGDLS and CDR2 YYNGEE. CDR3 region: CASSVEGGRAGANVLTF. In DNA, the CDR3 is TGTGCCAGCAGCGTAGAGGGTGGCAGGGCTGGGGCCAACGTCCTGACTTTC.

CDR3 sequence reads: CASSLGGSGVNTEAFF. CDR3 DNA: TGTGCCAGCAGCTTAGGGGGCAGTGGGGTGAACACTGAAGCTTTCTTT. The chain couples TRBV7-6 to TRBJ1-1; the D gene is possibly TRBD1 (5 bases). The CDR3 contains 16 residues. V lost 1 base to trimming and J lost 0 bases, with 12 bases between them. Germline V gene data show CDR1 as SGHVS and CDR2 as FNYEAQ.

This clone was observed a handful of times. The chain uses TRBV16 and TRBJ1-1, with 7 bases matching TRBD1. This CDR3 is built from 16 residues. Unmatched junction bases numbered 17, after V lost 6 bases and J lost 7 bases. CDR1 KGHSY and CDR2 FQNENV come from the germline V gene. The DNA of the CDR3 is TGTGCCAGCAGTCCAAAATGGGGGAGACAGGGCGGTGAAGCTTTCTTT. It encodes CASSPKWGRQGGEAFF.

This clone was detected only a few times. The chain employs TRBV2 and TRBJ1-4, with D tentatively TRBD1 (6 bases). Germline CDR1 is SNHLY and CDR2 is FYNNEI. Trimming took off 2 bases at V and 8 bases at J, with 15 bases between the two ends. The CDR3 contains 15 residues. CDR3 coding DNA: TGTGCCAGCAGTGAAAGGAGGGACATAAACGAAAAACTGTTTTTT. Amino acids: CASSERRDINEKLFF. The full variable domain, completed using reference TRBV2 and TRBJ1-4, is EPEVTQTPSHQVTQMGQEVILRCVPISNHLYFYWYRQILGQKVEFLVSFYNNEISEKSEIFDDQFSVERPDGSNFTLKIRSTKLEDSAMYFCASSERRDINEKLFFGSGTQLSVL.

This chain connects TRBV2 to TRBJ1-1; D unclear. Per the germline V gene, CDR1 is SNHLY and CDR2 is FYNNEI. V shed 4 bases and J shed 7 bases, with 7 bases lying between them. CDR3 length: 11 residues. The CDR3 DNA is TGTGCCAGCAGTGTATTGATTGAAGCTTTCTTT. Protein: CASSVLIEAFF. The complete variable domain, with remaining parts taken from reference TRBV2 and TRBJ1-1, reads EPEVTQTPSHQVTQMGQEVILRCVPISNHLYFYWYRQILGQKVEFLVSFYNNEISEKSEIFDDQFSVERPDGSNFTLKIRSTKLEDSAMYFCASSVLIEAFFGQGTRLTVV.

The J gene is TRBJ2-2, the V gene TRBV10-2, with 10 positions matching TRBD1. V trimming: 0 bases; J trimming: 5 bases; junction bases outside the gene matches: 3. The CDR3 consists of 16 residues. From germline, CDR1 is WSHSY and CDR2 SAAADI. In DNA form, the CDR3 reads TGCGCCAGCAGTGAGTCGAGGGACAGGGGTACCGGGGAGCTGTTTTTT. Translation gives CASSESRDRGTGELFF.

The rearrangement joins TRBV14 to TRBJ1-1, with D unresolved. Germline V gene lookup returns CDR1 SGHDN and CDR2 FVKESK. CDR3 length: 14 amino acids. V lost 2 bases and J lost 1, with 8 bases in between. The chain's CDR3 is CASSQRPRNTEAFF. CDR3 DNA: TGTGCCAGCAGCCAACGTCCCAGGAACACTGAAGCTTTCTTT.